The sequence of this TCR beta chain was determined in a study of cytomegalovirus exposure and HLA in healthy donors. Notes on the study in general: When analyzed later, a missense DCLRE1C variant was found to be linked to TCR beta V- and J-gene trimming. Specificity of three CMV-associated chains for CMV antigens was verified in vitro. When a later analysis was performed, an Asian-associated ancestry cluster reportedly had fewer N-insertions than the approximately 680-donor mean.

Per germline, CDR1 SGHVS and CDR2 FQNEAQ. The V end lost 4 bases, the J end lost 3 bases, and 7 bases lay between the germline ends. The CDR3 spans 12 residues. This clone was seen once. Its antigen is not identified. PCR was performed using 60 Vbeta and 13 Jbeta primers. Only in-frame clones appear in the TCRdb table, and some are missing; sequencing was by immunoSEQ multiplex PCR. Of about 120,000 clones in the sample, roughly 80% were seen once. The receptor was isolated from a woman aged 40 to 50 in good health and CMV-seropositive. The gene calls are TRBV7-8 and TRBJ2-7; D is undetermined. Sequencing was performed on PBMCs. The CDR3: CASSSLVYEQYF. In DNA form, the CDR3 reads TGTGCCAGCAGCTCTCTAGTCTACGAGCAGTACTTC. Full variable domain (remainder filled in from reference TRBV7-8 and TRBJ2-7): GAGVSQSPRYKVAKRGQDVALRCDPISGHVSLFWYQQALGQGPEFLTYFQNEAQLDKSGLPSDRFFAERPEGSVSTLKIQRTQQEDSAVYLCASSSLVYEQYFGPGTRLTVT.